The TCR beta chain described here comes from a study of identical twins' blood T cells. Notes on the study in general: Twins shared about as many clonotypes as their cloneset sizes predicted. Even for out-of-frame TCRbeta, twins reportedly shared V gene usage much more than unrelated donors.

Each TCR cDNA library carried sample-specific barcodes on both ends. TCRdb recomputed calls from the 5' RACE reads with MiXCR, one row per CDR3 protein. The data show fewer than 450,000 distinct CDR3 sequences, more than 25% seen once. This clonotype appeared many times. Its antigen is still unknown. V shed 4 bases and J shed 4 bases, with 11 bases lying between them. This CDR3 spans 13 amino acids. Germline V CDR1 and CDR2: SGHRS, YFSETQ. Sequenced input: PBMCs. The sequence derives from a woman aged 18-55 years in good health. The rearrangement uses TRBV5-1 and TRBJ1-1; D is unclear. The CDR3 loop reads CASSPNWGTEAFF. The DNA for the CDR3 is TGCGCCAGCAGCCCCAATTGGGGCACTGAAGCTTTCTTT.